This TCR beta chain was recorded in a study of T cell repertoires in cytomegalovirus infection. Study-wide background: A matching HLA type, together with CMV infection, was signaled by public TCR beta signatures. Whole-study findings and limits: Cumulative public TCR beta family frequency identified carriers of CMV plus the relevant HLA. The ex vivo response was dominated by HLA-C-restricted CMV-specific TCR beta clonotypes.

TCRdb ran MiXCR on the reads and lists one entry per CDR3 protein. Altogether about 310,000 distinct CDR3 sequences are present, roughly 15% being singletons, with the ten largest covering approximately 12%. This clonotype showed up many times. As yet, its antigen is unknown. CDR3 length: 16 residues. The V gene lost 1 base and the J gene lost 5 bases, with 17 bases spanning the gap. Germline CDR1 is SGHAT and CDR2 is FQNNGV. Sequencing was performed on PBMCs. The receptor's source is a human donor in good health (CMV status not recorded). Some clones in this sample may be carry-over from other donors' samples. The chain joins TRBV11-2 to TRBJ2-5; D may be TRBD2 (5 bases). For the CDR3, the DNA is TGTGCCAGCAGCTTAGGCCTAAGGACTCCGATGGAGACCCAGTACTTC. Translation gives CASSLGLRTPMETQYF. Using reference TRBV11-2 and TRBJ2-5 for the parts outside the CDR3, the full variable domain is EAGVAQSPRYKIIEKRQSVAFWCNPISGHATLYWYQQILGQGPKLLIQFQNNGVVDDSQLPKDRFSAERLKGVDSTLKIQPAKLEDSAVYLCASSLGLRTPMETQYFGPGTRLLVL.